This TCR beta chain stems from a study of cytomegalovirus exposure and HLA in healthy donors. Both 60 Vbeta primers and 13 Jbeta primers went into the PCR. Profiled with immunoSEQ multiplex PCR; TCRdb holds only in-frame clones, not every one. This table holds about 160,000 clones, around 72% found once. This clone was seen a few times. Antigen specificity is unknown. Study results and limitations: Later analysis showed TCR association rates varying by HLA locus, highest for DRB1 and lowest for HLA-C. Later analysis identified a missense DCLRE1C variant that was linked to TCR beta V- and J-gene trimming.

The germline gives CDR1 ENHRY, CDR2 SYGVKD. This CDR3 comprises 15 residues. J was trimmed by 0 bases and V by 4 bases; bases with no gene match: 6. The clonotype comes from a man in his forties in good health and CMV-seropositive. The specimen sequenced was PBMCs. The genes are TRBV10-3 and TRBJ2-7; 7 bases align to TRBD1. For the CDR3, the DNA is TGTGCCATCAGTGGCCAGGGGGAAAGCTCCTACGAGCAGTACTTC. Amino acid sequence: CAISGQGESSYEQYF.